One and the same sample provided the 24 T cell receptor beta chains below, sequenced in a study of blood T cell repertoires in COVID-19. Sequenced by immunoSEQ multiplex PCR; TCRdb stores in-frame clones only, minus some. The table has fewer than 300,000 clones, roughly 84% seen once. Sequenced: peripheral blood. These receptors were obtained from a young woman with acute or convalescent COVID-19.

J is TRBJ2-5 and V is TRBV19, with 8 nucleotides matching TRBD1. The ends lost 5 bases at V and 2 bases at J; junction bases unmatched: 7. Per germline, CDR1 LNHDA and CDR2 SQIVND (reference sequence). This CDR3 is 15 amino acids long. In DNA, the CDR3 is TGTGCCAGTAGTGCCCGGACAGGGAGGCAAGAGACCCAGTACTTC. Its translation is CASSARTGRQETQYF.

J is TRBJ2-3 and V is TRBV11-2, with D maybe TRBD2 (6 bases). The V and J ends lost 1 base and 0 bases respectively, with 14 bases between them. Germline CDR1 is SGHAT and CDR2 is FQNNGV. This CDR3 has 17 residues. The DNA of the CDR3 is TGTGCCAGCAGCTTAGTGTGGGTAGCGGCTAGCACAGATACGCAGTATTTT. It codes for CASSLVWVAASTDTQYF.

The V gene is TRBV10-1, the J gene TRBJ2-1, with 9 bases that match TRBD2. Germline trimming cut 0 bases from V and 8 bases from J; bases unmatched to any gene: 14. The CDR3 is 18 amino acids. Germline loops: CDR1 WNHNN, CDR2 SYGVQD (reference sequence). The CDR3 DNA reads as TGCGCCAGCAGTGAGTCGTTTCTTGGTAGCGGGAGTGAAGATGAGCAGTTCTTC. Translated: CASSESFLGSGSEDEQFF.

The genes are TRBV5-1 and TRBJ1-1, with TRBD1 matching 10 bases. The CDR3 totals 17 residues. CDR1 is SGHRS and CDR2 is YFSETQ in the germline V gene. Trimming at V came to 3 bases and at J to 0 bases, leaving 8 bases not matched to a gene. The CDR3 region is CASSSGQGEWVNTEAFF. In DNA form, the CDR3 reads TGCGCCAGCAGCTCCGGACAGGGGGAATGGGTGAACACTGAAGCTTTCTTT.

This sequence joins TRBV14 and TRBJ1-2, with 8 positions matching TRBD1. Germline loops: CDR1 SGHDN, CDR2 FVKESK. J was trimmed by 4 bases and V by 1 base; bases with no gene match: 11. This CDR3 comprises 17 residues. The DNA of the CDR3 is TGTGCCAGCAGCCAAGTACCGGGACAGGAGAGATCCTATGGCTACACCTTC. Its protein is CASSQVPGQERSYGYTF.

The CDR3 DNA is TGTGCCTGGAGTCCGGGGGGCACCGGGGAGCTGTTTTTT. It is translated as CAWSPGGTGELFF. The chain combines TRBV30 with TRBJ2-2; 7 bases agree with TRBD2. The V and J ends lost 2 bases and 4 bases, in that order; junction bases with no gene match: 1. Per the germline V gene, CDR1 is GTSNPN and CDR2 is SVGIG (reference sequence). This CDR3 has 13 amino acids.

This clone has a handful of counts. V gene TRBV18 combines with J gene TRBJ2-7; D is possibly TRBD2 (7 bases). The CDR3 is made up of 14 amino acids. The germline CDR1 and CDR2 sequences are KGHSH and LQKENI. V lost 1 base and J lost 5, with 12 bases in between. The CDR3 DNA is TGTGCCAGCTCACCACGTGGGGGGGCGAACGAGCAGTACTTC. It translates to CASSPRGGANEQYF.

The chain combines TRBV15 with TRBJ2-1; a possible D gene is TRBD1 (6 bases). V was cut by 2 bases and J by 0 bases, with 8 bases left in between. The CDR3 spans 15 residues. CDR1 LNHNV and CDR2 YYDKDF come from the germline V gene (reference sequence). The CDR3 DNA reads TGTGCCACCAGCAGAACAGGGAGCTCCTACAATGAGCAGTTCTTC. This codes for CATSRTGSSYNEQFF.

This chain uses TRBV7-6 with TRBJ1-4; 9 nucleotides match TRBD1. Trimming took 5 bases from V and 7 from J; bases not matched to a gene: 8. CDR1 SGHVS and CDR2 FNYEAQ come from the germline V gene. The CDR3 loop spans 15 amino acids. This CDR3 reads CASSTRTGAGEKLFF. The CDR3 coding sequence is TGTGCCAGCAGCACACGGACAGGGGCAGGTGAAAAACTGTTTTTT.

The chain employs TRBV6-5 and TRBJ1-4; D is ambiguous. CDR1 and CDR2 from the germline V gene are MNHEY and SVGAGI. Trimming shortened V by 3 bases and J by 7 bases, and 15 bases separated the two germline ends. The CDR3 runs 15 residues. The CDR3 region is CASSYGRAGREKLFF. DNA of the CDR3: TGTGCCAGCAGTTATGGGCGCGCAGGTCGTGAAAAACTGTTTTTT.

This CDR3 is CASAGTDYNEQFF. CDR3 in DNA: TGTGCCAGCGCAGGGACAGACTACAATGAGCAGTTCTTC. The chain recombines TRBV2 with TRBJ2-1, with TRBD1 matching 7 bases. V gave up 8 bases and J gave up 3 bases; unmatched junction bases: 4. CDR3 length equals 13 residues. Germline loops: CDR1 SNHLY, CDR2 FYNNEI.

The rearrangement joins TRBV27 to TRBJ1-5; TRBD1 is a possible D gene (5 bases). Germline V gene lookup returns CDR1 MNHEY and CDR2 SMNVEV (reference sequence). There are 15 residues in the CDR3. Trimming cost V 2 bases and J 0 bases, with 8 bases left between them. The CDR3 coding sequence is TGTGCCAGCAGTTTAGACAGAGTTAGCAATCAGCCCCAGCATTTT. It codes for CASSLDRVSNQPQHF.

This sequence joins TRBV19 and TRBJ2-6, with D uncertain. Germline assignment: CDR1 LNHDA and CDR2 SQIVND (reference sequence). The CDR3 is made up of 15 amino acids. V lost 3 bases to trimming and J lost 0 bases, with 6 bases between them. CDR3 DNA sequence: TGTGCCAGTAGTATGAGGAGCTCTGGGGCCAACGTCCTGACTTTC. It encodes CASSMRSSGANVLTF.

This chain joins TRBV5-4 and TRBJ2-7, with D perhaps matching TRBD1 (5 bases). This CDR3 comprises 13 residues. CDR1 and CDR2 (germline): SGHNT, YYREEE (reference sequence). The ends were cut back, 5 bases at V and 4 bases at J, with 13 bases in the middle. Here the CDR3 reads CASSHESGYEQYF. The CDR3, as DNA: TGTGCCAGCAGTCATGAGTCAGGGTACGAGCAGTACTTC.

The V and J genes are TRBV6-5 and TRBJ1-3; D is unresolved. Per the germline V gene, CDR1 is MNHEY and CDR2 is SVGAGI. Trimming shortened V by 4 bases and J by 2 bases, and 6 bases separated the two germline ends. The CDR3 length is 13 residues. The CDR3 is CASSLLAGNTIYF. CDR3 nucleotide sequence: TGTGCCAGCAGTTTGCTAGCTGGAAACACCATATATTTT.

This clone was counted a single time. The chain employs TRBV13 and TRBJ2-3, with 11 positions matching TRBD2. Germline V CDR1 and CDR2: PRHDT, FYEKMQ (reference sequence). CDR3 length equals 16 residues. J gave up 2 bases and V 5 bases, and 6 bases lay outside the gene matches. The CDR3 DNA is TGTGCCAGCAGCCCACGACTAGCGGGATTCACAGATACGCAGTATTTT. The encoded protein is CASSPRLAGFTDTQYF.

V is TRBV5-7 and J is TRBJ1-2, with D possibly TRBD1 on 6 matching bases. TRBV5-7 is filed as an ORF, its function uncertain. This CDR3 has 17 residues. V dropped 4 bases and J dropped 8 bases, with 27 bases sitting between them. CDR3 region: CASSPPYYGQSKVGYTF. The CDR3, as DNA: TGTGCCAGCAGCCCCCCCTATTATGGACAGTCTAAGGTAGGCTACACCTTC.

This clone was detected many times. The chain employs TRBV5-8 and TRBJ1-4, with D uncertain. The CDR3 sequence is 14 residues long. Deletions cut 2 bases from V and 2 bases from J, with 7 bases between. The germline CDR1 and CDR2 sequences are SGHTS and YDEGEE. The DNA for the CDR3 is TGTGCCAGCAGCTTTTTCCAGACTAATGAAAAACTGTTTTTT. This sequence encodes CASSFFQTNEKLFF.

CDR3 sequence (DNA): TGTGCCAGCAGCGAGGTTAGTACAGGAATCTACGAGCAGTACTTC. Translation gives CASSEVSTGIYEQYF. This chain links TRBV9 with TRBJ2-7, with D maybe TRBD1 (5 bases). The CDR3 sequence is 15 residues long. The germline CDR1 and CDR2 sequences are SGDLS and YYNGEE. The germline V and J ends were trimmed by 3 bases and 3 bases, with 16 bases remaining between them. The variable domain in full, completed from reference TRBV9 and TRBJ2-7, reads DSGVTQTPKHLITATGQRVTLRCSPRSGDLSVYWYQQSLDQGLQFLIQYYNGEERAKGNILERFSAQQFPDLHSELNLSSLELGDSALYFCASSEVSTGIYEQYFGPGTRLTVT.

The DNA for the CDR3 is TGTGCCAGCAGTCTCAGGGGGGACAATGAGCAGTTCTTC. Translated: CASSLRGDNEQFF. V is TRBV6-5 and J is TRBJ2-1, with D possibly matching TRBD1 (7 bases). V shed 5 bases and J shed 5 bases, with 10 bases lying between them. This CDR3 has 13 amino acids. Germline CDR1 MNHEY, CDR2 SVGAGI.

V usage is TRBV28 and J usage is TRBJ2-2; TRBD2 agrees at 12 bases. Germline V lookup: CDR1 MDHEN, CDR2 SYDVKM. The J segment lost 0 bases and the V segment lost 4 bases, leaving 18 bases of the junction unmatched. The CDR3 is 22 amino acids. DNA for the CDR3: TGTGCCAGCAGTTGGGGCCTGCTGGGGCGGCTAGCGGGAGGGGCGAACACCGGGGAGCTGTTTTTT. It translates to CASSWGLLGRLAGGANTGELFF.

This chain links TRBV6-5 with TRBJ2-5; 8 nucleotides match TRBD1. Germline V CDR1 and CDR2: MNHEY, SVGAGI. V lost 7 bases, J lost 2 bases, and 9 bases stayed unmatched. The CDR3 is 15 amino acids. CDR3 sequence reads: CASTGQGLGQETQYF. DNA of the CDR3: TGTGCCAGCACCGGACAGGGTTTGGGTCAAGAGACCCAGTACTTC.

The V gene is TRBV28, the J gene TRBJ1-1, with D unclear. V was cut by 6 bases and J by 0 bases, with 14 bases left in between. The CDR3 covers 15 residues. Germline lookup yields CDR1 MDHEN and CDR2 SYDVKM. The CDR3, as DNA: TGTGCCAGCAGCCTCCCCGGGGAATTGAACACTGAAGCTTTCTTT. Protein product: CASSLPGELNTEAFF. Drawing the rest from reference TRBV28 and TRBJ1-1, the complete variable domain is DVKVTQSSRYLVKRTGEKVFLECVQDMDHENMFWYRQDPGLGLRLIYFSYDVKMKEKGDIPEGYSVSREKKERFSLILESASTNQTSMYLCASSLPGELNTEAFFGQGTRLTVV.

The chain links TRBV19 to TRBJ1-6; possibly TRBD1 for D (6 bases). This CDR3 is built from 16 residues. Trimming stripped 3 bases from V and 8 bases from J, with 17 bases between. CDR1 and CDR2 (germline): LNHDA, SQIVND (reference sequence). CDR3 DNA: TGTGCCAGTAGTATTTCCCGGACAGCTTTTCATTCACCCCTCCACTTT. This gives the protein CASSISRTAFHSPLHF.